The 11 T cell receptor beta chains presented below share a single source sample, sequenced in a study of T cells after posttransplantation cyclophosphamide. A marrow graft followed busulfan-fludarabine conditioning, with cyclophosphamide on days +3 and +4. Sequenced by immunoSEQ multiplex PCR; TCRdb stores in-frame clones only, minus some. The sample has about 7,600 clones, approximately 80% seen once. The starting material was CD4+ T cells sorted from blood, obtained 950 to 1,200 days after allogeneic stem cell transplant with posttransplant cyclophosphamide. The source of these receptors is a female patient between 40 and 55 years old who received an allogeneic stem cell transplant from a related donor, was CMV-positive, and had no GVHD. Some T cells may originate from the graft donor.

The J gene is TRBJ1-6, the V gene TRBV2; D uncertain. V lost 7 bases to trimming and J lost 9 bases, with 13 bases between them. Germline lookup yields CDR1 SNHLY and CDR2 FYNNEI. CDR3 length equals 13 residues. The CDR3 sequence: CASNPNSRSPLHF. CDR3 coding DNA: TGTGCCAGCAATCCGAACAGCCGTTCACCCCTCCACTTT.

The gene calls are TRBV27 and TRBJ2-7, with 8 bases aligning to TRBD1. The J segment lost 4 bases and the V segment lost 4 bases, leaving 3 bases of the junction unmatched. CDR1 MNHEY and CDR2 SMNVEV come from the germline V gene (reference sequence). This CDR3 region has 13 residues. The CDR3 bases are TGTGCCAGCAGTTCCGGGGACAGGTACGAGCAGTACTTC. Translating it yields CASSSGDRYEQYF.

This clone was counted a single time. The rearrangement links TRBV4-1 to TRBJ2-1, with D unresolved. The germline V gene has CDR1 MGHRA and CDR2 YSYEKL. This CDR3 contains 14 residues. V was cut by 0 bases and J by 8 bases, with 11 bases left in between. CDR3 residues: CASSQDPPGHEQFF. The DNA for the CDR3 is TGCGCCAGCAGCCAAGATCCCCCTGGCCATGAGCAGTTCTTC.

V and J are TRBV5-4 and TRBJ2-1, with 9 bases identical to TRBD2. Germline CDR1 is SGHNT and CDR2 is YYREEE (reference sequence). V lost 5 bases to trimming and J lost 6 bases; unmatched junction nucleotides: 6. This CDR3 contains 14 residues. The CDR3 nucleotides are TGTGCCAGCAGGACTAGCGGTGCCTCCAATGAGCAGTTCTTC. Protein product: CASRTSGASNEQFF. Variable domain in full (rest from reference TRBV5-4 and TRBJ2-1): ETGVTQSPTHLIKTRGQQVTLRCSSQSGHNTVSWYQQALGQGPQFIFQYYREEENGRGNFPPRFSGLQFPNYSSELNVNALELDDSALYLCASRTSGASNEQFFGPGTRLTVL.

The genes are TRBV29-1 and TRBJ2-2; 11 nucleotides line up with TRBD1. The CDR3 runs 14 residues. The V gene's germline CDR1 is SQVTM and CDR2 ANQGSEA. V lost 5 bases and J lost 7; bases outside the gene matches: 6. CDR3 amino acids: CSVRTGGRSGELFF. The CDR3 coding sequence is TGCAGCGTTCGGACAGGGGGCAGGAGCGGGGAGCTGTTTTTT.

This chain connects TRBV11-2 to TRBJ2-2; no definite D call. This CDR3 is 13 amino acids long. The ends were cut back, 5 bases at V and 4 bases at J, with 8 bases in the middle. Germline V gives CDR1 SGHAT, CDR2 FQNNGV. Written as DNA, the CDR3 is TGTGCCAGCAGCCCACCGGGCACCGGGGAGCTGTTTTTT. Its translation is CASSPPGTGELFF.

The CDR3 DNA follows: TGCGCCAGCAGCCAAGCTTCCGTAGCGGGGGGGTTGGTAGATACGCAGTATTTT. It codes for CASSQASVAGGLVDTQYF. The rearrangement joins TRBV4-1 to TRBJ2-3; the match to TRBD2 covers 11 bases. The trim removed 1 base at V and 5 bases at J, leaving 11 bases unmatched. The CDR3 runs 18 residues. The germline V gene encodes CDR1 MGHRA and CDR2 YSYEKL.

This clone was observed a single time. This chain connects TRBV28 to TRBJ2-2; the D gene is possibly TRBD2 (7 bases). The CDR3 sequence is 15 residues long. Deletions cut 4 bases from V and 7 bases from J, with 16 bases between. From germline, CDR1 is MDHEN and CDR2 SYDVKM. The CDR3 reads CASSSMGGAHGELFF. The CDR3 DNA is TGTGCCAGCAGTTCCATGGGGGGGGCACACGGGGAGCTGTTTTTT. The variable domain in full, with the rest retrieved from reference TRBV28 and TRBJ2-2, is DVKVTQSSRYLVKRTGEKVFLECVQDMDHENMFWYRQDPGLGLRLIYFSYDVKMKEKGDIPEGYSVSREKKERFSLILESASTNQTSMYLCASSSMGGAHGELFFGEGSRLTVL.

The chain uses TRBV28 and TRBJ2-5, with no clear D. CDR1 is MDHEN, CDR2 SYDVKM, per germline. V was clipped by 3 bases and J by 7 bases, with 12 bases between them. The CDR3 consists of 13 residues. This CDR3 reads CASSFNRVLTQYF. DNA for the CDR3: TGTGCCAGCAGTTTTAATCGGGTCCTGACCCAGTACTTC.

This CDR3 is CASSEGTGGTEQYF. As DNA, the CDR3 is TGTGCCAGCAGTGAAGGGACAGGGGGAACCGAGCAGTACTTC. This chain uses TRBV2 with TRBJ2-7, with 10 bases matching TRBD1. CDR1 is SNHLY and CDR2 is FYNNEI in the germline V gene. This CDR3 has 14 amino acids. Unmatched junction bases numbered 3, after V lost 1 base and J lost 6 bases. The entire variable domain, with the rest obtained from reference TRBV2 and TRBJ2-7, is as follows: EPEVTQTPSHQVTQMGQEVILRCVPISNHLYFYWYRQILGQKVEFLVSFYNNEISEKSEIFDDQFSVERPDGSNFTLKIRSTKLEDSAMYFCASSEGTGGTEQYFGPGTRLTVT.

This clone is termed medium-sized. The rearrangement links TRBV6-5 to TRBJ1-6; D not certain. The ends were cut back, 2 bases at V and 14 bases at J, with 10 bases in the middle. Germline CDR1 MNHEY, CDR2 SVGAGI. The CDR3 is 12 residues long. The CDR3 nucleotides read TGTGCCAGCAGTTACAGGGCGGGGTCCCTCCACTTT. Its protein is CASSYRAGSLHF.